This entry lists 18 T cell receptor beta chains sequenced from one sample in a study of shared clonotypes between healthy human individuals. Only in-frame clones appear in the TCRdb table, and some are missing; sequencing was by immunoSEQ multiplex PCR. The sample holds some 1,100,000 clones, about 84% seen once. The material sequenced was memory CD4+ T cells from PBMCs. As for subset: CD45RA-negative fraction. Receptors originate from a man between 18 and 35 years old in good health. Some clones in this sample may be carry-over from other donors' samples.

A few counts support this clone. The same CDR3 also results from other DNA sequences found in this sample. The CDR3 sequence is CASSPDTSGNTIYF. As DNA, the CDR3 is TGCGCCAGCAGCCCGGACACCTCTGGAAACACCATATATTTT. V is TRBV5-1 and J is TRBJ1-3; a weak D match, TRBD1 (5 bases). The CDR3 is 14 amino acids. Germline V gives CDR1 SGHRS, CDR2 YFSETQ. The V gene lost 4 bases and the J gene lost 0 bases, with 8 bases spanning the gap.

The rearrangement uses TRBV7-2 and TRBJ2-5; tentatively, D is TRBD1 (6 bases). The germline V gene encodes CDR1 SGHTA and CDR2 FQGNSA. CDR3 length: 12 amino acids. V was shortened by 5 bases and J by 5 bases, with 9 bases between the two germline ends. The CDR3 DNA reads TGTGCCAGCAGCCCCCAGGGGGAGACCCAGTACTTC. Translated: CASSPQGETQYF.

V gene TRBV27 combines with J gene TRBJ2-2; TRBD2 matches 10 bases. There are 17 residues in the CDR3. The germline V gene encodes CDR1 MNHEY and CDR2 SMNVEV (reference sequence). V gave up 6 bases and J gave up 0 bases; unmatched junction bases: 7. This CDR3 reads CASRRLAGLSNTGELFF. The CDR3 DNA follows: TGTGCCAGCAGACGACTAGCGGGCCTTTCGAACACCGGGGAGCTGTTTTTT.

This chain joins TRBV7-3 and TRBJ1-2; D ambiguous. CDR3 size: 14 residues. Trimming cost V 2 bases and J 3 bases, with 10 bases left between them. CDR1 and CDR2 (germline): SGHTA, FQGTGA. The CDR3 reads CASSLGPADYGYTF. The CDR3 coding sequence is TGTGCCAGCAGCTTAGGTCCGGCCGACTATGGCTACACCTTC.

This clone has just one count. This chain links TRBV7-2 with TRBJ2-7; D may match TRBD1 or TRBD2 (6 bases each). This CDR3 is built from 13 residues. V was trimmed by 1 base and J by 6 bases, leaving 10 bases between them. Germline CDR1 SGHTA, CDR2 FQGNSA. The CDR3 loop reads CASSLDRGVEQYF. CDR3 nucleotide sequence: TGTGCCAGCAGCTTAGATAGGGGGGTCGAGCAGTACTTC.

The chain has TRBV28 and TRBJ2-1; 10 bases agree with TRBD2. The ends lost 8 bases at V and 8 bases at J; junction bases unmatched: 12. The V gene's germline CDR1 is MDHEN and CDR2 SYDVKM. The CDR3 is 15 amino acids. The CDR3 nucleotides are TGTGCCAGCGGATCTCTAGCGGGAGTGGGCTATGAGCAGTTCTTC. Residues: CASGSLAGVGYEQFF.

As regards this clone: This sample includes further DNA sequences coding for the same CDR3. V is TRBV5-1 and J is TRBJ2-3; no firm D call. Trimming cost V 2 bases and J 3 bases, with 4 bases left between them. The CDR3 is 12 residues long. Germline V gene data show CDR1 as SGHRS and CDR2 as YFSETQ. The chain's CDR3 is CASSFGTDTQYF. The CDR3 DNA reads as TGCGCCAGCAGCTTTGGGACAGATACGCAGTATTTT.

As concerns this clone: The sample has other DNA sequences that encode this CDR3 too. The chain carries TRBV5-1 and TRBJ2-2; the D gene is possibly TRBD1 (5 bases). Trimming left V 2 bases short and J 6 bases short, with 8 bases between. Germline loops: CDR1 SGHRS, CDR2 YFSETQ. The CDR3 is 13 amino acids. The CDR3 is CASSLLTAGELFF. CDR3 nucleotide sequence: TGCGCCAGCAGCTTATTGACAGCCGGGGAGCTGTTTTTT.

The chain has TRBV2 and TRBJ2-2, with D possibly matching TRBD1 (6 bases). The germline gives CDR1 SNHLY, CDR2 FYNNEI. The V and J ends lost 8 bases and 6 bases respectively, with 16 bases between them. The CDR3 length is 14 residues. The CDR3 DNA is TGTGCCAGCTCTCCTCCTAAGGGGGCCGGGGAGCTGTTTTTT. Translating it yields CASSPPKGAGELFF.

This sequence joins TRBV19 and TRBJ1-5, with 9 bases aligning to TRBD1. Germline lookup yields CDR1 LNHDA and CDR2 SQIVND (reference sequence). The ends lost 6 bases at V and 5 bases at J; junction bases unmatched: 14. The CDR3 runs 17 residues. CDR3 loop: CASRRGSPGQGYQPQHF. CDR3 nucleotides: TGTGCCAGTAGGCGCGGATCTCCGGGACAGGGCTATCAGCCCCAGCATTTT. Filled out from reference TRBV19 and TRBJ1-5, the complete variable domain reads DGGITQSPKYLFRKEGQNVTLSCEQNLNHDAMYWYRQDPGQGLRLIYYSQIVNDFQKGDIAEGYSVSREKKESFPLTVTSAQKNPTAFYLCASRRGSPGQGYQPQHFGDGTRLSIL.

This chain connects TRBV29-1 to TRBJ1-4, with TRBD1 as a possible D gene (5 bases). V lost 7 bases, J lost 3 bases, and 12 bases lay in between. CDR1 SQVTM and CDR2 ANQGSEA come from the germline V gene. The CDR3 runs 13 residues. The chain's CDR3 is CSAGRGSNEKLFF. The CDR3 DNA sequence: TGCAGCGCCGGGCGGGGCTCTAATGAAAAACTGTTTTTT. Drawing the rest from reference TRBV29-1 and TRBJ1-4, the complete variable domain is SAVISQKPSRDICQRGTSLTIQCQVDSQVTMMFWYRQQPGQSLTLIATANQGSEATYESGFVIDKFPISRPNLTFSTLTVSNMSPEDSSIYLCSAGRGSNEKLFFGSGTQLSVL.

Only one count was recorded for this clone. The chain has TRBV13 and TRBJ2-7; no definite D call. The germline V and J ends were trimmed by 7 bases and 0 bases, with 13 bases remaining between them. Looked up from germline, CDR1 is PRHDT and CDR2 is FYEKMQ (reference sequence). This CDR3 has 14 amino acids. The CDR3 DNA is TGTGCCAGCAATTTAAGGCAGAGCTCCTACGAGCAGTACTTC. Protein: CASNLRQSSYEQYF.

This chain uses TRBV5-4 with TRBJ2-7; 8 nucleotides match TRBD2. V was clipped by 0 bases and J by 1 base; unmatched bases: 3. Germline CDR1 is SGHNT and CDR2 is YYREEE (reference sequence). This CDR3 has 15 residues. CDR3 bases: TGTGCCAGCAGCTTGGGACTAGCGTCGTCCTACGAGCAGTACTTC. Residues: CASSLGLASSYEQYF.

This sequence joins TRBV9 and TRBJ1-2; D unclear. Trimming pared 1 base from V and 4 bases from J, leaving 8 bases between. The CDR3 is 13 amino acids. Germline V gene data show CDR1 as SGDLS and CDR2 as YYNGEE. CDR3 in DNA: TGTGCCAGCAGCGTACGGACGGGCTATGGCTACACCTTC. The encoded protein is CASSVRTGYGYTF.

This clone appeared a single time. Within the sample, other DNA sequences also encode this same CDR3. This CDR3 reads CASSYSASSGNTIYF. Here the CDR3 DNA reads TGTGCCAGCAGTTACTCTGCTTCCTCTGGAAACACCATATATTTT. The chain recombines TRBV6-5 with TRBJ1-3; unclear D gene. Trimming pared 0 bases from V and 0 bases from J, leaving 6 bases between. In germline, CDR1 is MNHEY, CDR2 SVGAGI. This CDR3 is 15 amino acids long.

This clone was seen ten or more times. This chain joins TRBV18 and TRBJ1-1; D may be TRBD1 (6 bases). Germline loops: CDR1 KGHSH, CDR2 LQKENI. The CDR3 totals 12 residues. V gave up 4 bases and J gave up 6 bases, with 9 bases separating them. Here the CDR3 reads CASSLQGPEAFF. The CDR3 DNA sequence: TGTGCCAGCTCACTTCAGGGGCCTGAAGCTTTCTTT. The full variable domain, completed using reference TRBV18 and TRBJ1-1, is NAGVMQNPRHLVRRRGQEARLRCSPMKGHSHVYWYRQLPEEGLKFMVYLQKENIIDESGMPKERFSAEFPKEGPSILRIQQVVRGDSAAYFCASSLQGPEAFFGQGTRLTVV.

The chain uses TRBV7-2 and TRBJ2-1, with D hard to call. The CDR3 is 14 residues long. V lost 1 base and J 4 bases, leaving 8 bases between the germline ends. The germline CDR1 and CDR2 sequences are SGHTA and FQGNSA. The CDR3 nucleotides are TGTGCCAGCAGCTTAGAGGTGTCTTACAATGAGCAGTTCTTC. Translating gives CASSLEVSYNEQFF. The variable domain in full, completed from reference TRBV7-2 and TRBJ2-1, reads GAGVSQSPSNKVTEKGKDVELRCDPISGHTALYWYRQSLGQGLEFLIYFQGNSAPDKSGLPSDRFSAERTGGSVSTLTIQRTQQEDSAVYLCASSLEVSYNEQFFGPGTRLTVL.

The rearrangement links TRBV9 to TRBJ2-3, with 7 bases fitting TRBD2. The J segment lost 3 bases and the V segment lost 0 bases, leaving 7 bases of the junction unmatched. The CDR3 runs 16 residues. Germline V gene data show CDR1 as SGDLS and CDR2 as YYNGEE. CDR3 coding DNA: TGTGCCAGCAGCGTAGCTGTCGGGAGGAGGACAGATACGCAGTATTTT. The encoded protein is CASSVAVGRRTDTQYF.